A selection of T cell receptor beta chains follows, all from one sample in a study of Ad26.COV2.S vaccination and SARS-CoV-2 variants. Generated by immunoSEQ multiplex PCR, the TCRdb table keeps only in-frame clones and is missing some. The sample contains about 350,000 clones, more than 85% of which appear only once. Sequencing used peripheral blood, obtained in a trial of Ad26.COV2.S vaccine versus placebo. The receptors were gathered from a person between 18 and 65 years old who received the Ad26.COV2.S COVID-19 vaccine or a placebo. The conserved cysteine and the conserved F or W are not part of the CDR3 here. The order of the fields is D gene, V gene, CDR3 length, CDR3 protein. D genes are given only for firm matches.

NA TRBV9 14 ASSQGSSSYNSPLH
NA TRBV19 13 ASTVGSGSGNTIY
TRBD2 TRBV5-4 13 ASSYSGSRSYEQY
TRBD2 TRBV19 12 ASRGSGGIFEQF
TRBD1 TRBV29-1 15 SVEDRDRVSGANVLT
NA TRBV6-2/TRBV6-3 11 ASSLDGTDTQY
NA TRBV3-1/TRBV3-2 10 ASSRLTDTQY
NA TRBV4-3 14 ASSRSGRALNEKLF
NA TRBV9 11 ASSRPGEQPQH
NA TRBV10-2 13 ASSESIPGGAQQF
NA TRBV7-2 13 ASSSQTGLGNTIY
TRBD2 TRBV10-3 13 AIRSSGSSYNEQF
NA TRBV19 14 ASSIGWGDMNTEAF
NA TRBV5-1 12 ASSLGERGTEAF
NA TRBV7-9 10 ASRSRLTEAF
NA TRBV7-9 10 ASSSNQETQY